This T cell receptor beta chain was profiled in a study of T-cell memory formation after mild COVID-19. Study-level findings and limits: CD4+ contracting clones lay mainly in CM and EM, CD8+ ones in EMRA. Day 15 to 85 contractors were CD4/CD8 balanced; later expanders leaned CD4+. Day 37-peaking second-wave clones had unconfirmed SARS-CoV-2 specificity.

CDR1 and CDR2 from the germline V gene are MNHEY and SMNVEV (reference sequence). V shed 4 bases and J shed 4 bases, with 11 bases lying between them. This CDR3 spans 14 amino acids. 5'RACE, which relied on constant-segment primers, yielded TCR alpha and TCR beta cDNA libraries carrying sample barcodes and UMIs. Each CDR3 protein gets one entry after TCRdb re-called the 5' RACE reads with MiXCR. Of around 250,000 distinct CDR3 sequences in the sample, about 17% were seen once. This clonotype turned up a few times. The antigen is not known. This chain joins TRBV27 and TRBJ1-5; D is perhaps TRBD1 (6 bases). Input material: PBMCs or a T cell subset sorted from them (not recorded which). The sequence was collected from a man aged 18-30 years who had mild COVID-19 (a few samples of this study predate the infection). Cell type and time point are not known. In DNA form, the CDR3 reads TGTGCCAGCAGTTGGTCGCAGGGGAATCAGCCCCAGCATTTT. It codes for CASSWSQGNQPQHF.